This TCR beta chain appears in the sequencing data of a study of beta chain features in type 1 diabetes. Study-wide results and caveats: People with Type 1 diabetes carried modestly yet significantly shorter TCRB CDR3s in all four CD4+ subsets.

Expressed TCRB transcripts were sequenced after all isolated RNA was converted to cDNA. Naive, central memory and regulatory T cell samples came to a mean of approximately 3.57 million reads. The repertoire was sequenced with immunoSEQ multiplex PCR; TCRdb's copy has only in-frame clones and lacks some. The sample records hundreds of thousands of clones, about 14% being singletons. The sample holds many counts of this clone. As yet, its antigen is unknown. The TCR sequence derives from a man younger than 40 in good health. What was sequenced was central memory CD4+ T cells from blood.

CDR3 loop: CASSFLSSGANVLTF. The CDR3 nucleotides are TGTGCCAGCAGCTTCCTTAGCTCTGGGGCCAACGTCCTGACTTTC. This chain links TRBV7-2 with TRBJ2-6; D is ambiguous. The V end was cut by 3 bases, the J end by 0 bases, with 6 bases between. This CDR3 spans 15 amino acids. Germline values: CDR1 SGHTA, CDR2 FQGNSA.